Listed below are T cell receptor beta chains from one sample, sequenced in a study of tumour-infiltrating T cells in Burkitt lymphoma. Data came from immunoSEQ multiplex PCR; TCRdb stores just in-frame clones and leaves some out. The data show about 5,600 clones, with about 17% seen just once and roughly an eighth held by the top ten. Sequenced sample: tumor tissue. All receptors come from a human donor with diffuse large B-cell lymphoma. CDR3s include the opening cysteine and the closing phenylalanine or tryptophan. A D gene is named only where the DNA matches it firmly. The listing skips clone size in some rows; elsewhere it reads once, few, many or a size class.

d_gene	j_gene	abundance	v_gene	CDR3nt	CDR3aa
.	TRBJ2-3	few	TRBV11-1	TGTGCCAGCAGCCTTGGGAGCGGCAAAGATACGCAGTATTTT	CASSLGSGKDTQYF
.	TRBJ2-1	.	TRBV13	TGTGCCAGCAGCCCCCCCCAAAGCGGCTACAATGAGCAGTTCTTC	CASSPPQSGYNEQFF
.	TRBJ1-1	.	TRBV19	TGTGCCACCAGTGGGCGGGAAACTGAAGCTTTCTTT	CATSGRETEAFF
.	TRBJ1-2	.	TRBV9	TGTGCCAGCAGCCCCCGGGGAGGGAACTATGGCTACACCTTC	CASSPRGGNYGYTF
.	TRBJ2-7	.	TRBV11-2	TGTGCCAGCAGCTTATCGGCTAACCCCCACTACGAGCAGTACTTC	CASSLSANPHYEQYF
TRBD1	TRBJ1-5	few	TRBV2	TGTGCCAGCAGTGACGGGGCGGGGACAGGGGGCCATCAGCCCCAGCATTTT	CASSDGAGTGGHQPQHF
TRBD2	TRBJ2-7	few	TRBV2	TGTGCCAGCAAGACTAGCGCGTACTACGAGCAGTACTTC	CASKTSAYYEQYF
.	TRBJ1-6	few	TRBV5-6	TGTGCCAGCAGCCGGACAGTGAGGAATTCACCCCTCCACTTT	CASSRTVRNSPLHF
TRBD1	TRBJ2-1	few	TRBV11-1	TGTGCCAGCAGCTCCCCGGGACAGGGGACGAATGAGCAGTTCTTC	CASSSPGQGTNEQFF
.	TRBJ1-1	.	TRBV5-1	TGCGCCAGCAACCCCCAGGGCCACGGGGCGGAAGGAACTGAAGCTTTCTTT	CASNPQGHGAEGTEAFF
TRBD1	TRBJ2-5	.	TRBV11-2	TGTGCCAGCAGCTTAGATTCCCGGGGACAGGGGTCGGAGACCCAGTACTTC	CASSLDSRGQGSETQYF
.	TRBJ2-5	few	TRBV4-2	TGTGCCAGCAGCCAGGGACTCAGTGGGGAGACCCAGTACTTC	CASSQGLSGETQYF
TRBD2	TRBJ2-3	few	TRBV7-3	TGTGCCAGCAGCATTAGCGGGCCCCGCACAGATACGCAGTATTTT	CASSISGPRTDTQYF
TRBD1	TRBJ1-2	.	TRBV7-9	TGTGCCAGCAGCCCCGGGACAGGCGTCTATGGCTACACCTTC	CASSPGTGVYGYTF
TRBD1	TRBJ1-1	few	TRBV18	TGTGCCAGCTCGCCCCAGGGGGCACGCCGACTGGAAGCTTTCTTT	CASSPQGARRLEAFF
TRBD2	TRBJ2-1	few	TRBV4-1	TGCGCCAGCAGCATAGCGGGAGGGTCCTACAATGAGCAGTTCTTC	CASSIAGGSYNEQFF
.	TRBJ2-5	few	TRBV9	TGTGCCAGCAGCGTCGACTCTATAACCCAAGAGACCCAGTACTTC	CASSVDSITQETQYF
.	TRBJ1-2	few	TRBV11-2	TGTGCCAGCAGCGGACTAAGGGACGTCTATGGCTACACCTTC	CASSGLRDVYGYTF
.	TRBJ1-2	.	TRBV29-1	TGCAGCGTTGGGGAGGCTGGCGGGGTAGCGGTCTATGGCTACACCTTC	CSVGEAGGVAVYGYTF
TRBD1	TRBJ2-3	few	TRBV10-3	TGTGCCATCAGTGGCCGGGACAGGGGAGGAGATACGCAGTATTTT	CAISGRDRGGDTQYF
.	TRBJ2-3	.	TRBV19	TGTGCCAGTAGTATCGACTCATGGCGACTTGGGGAGAGAGATACGCAGTATTTT	CASSIDSWRLGERDTQYF
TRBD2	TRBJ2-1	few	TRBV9	TGTGCCAGCAGCCCCTTCACTAGCGGGAGGTACAATGAGCAGTTCTTC	CASSPFTSGRYNEQFF
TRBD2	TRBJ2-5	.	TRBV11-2	TGTGCCAGCAGCTCGGGACTAGCGGGAGGGCGTGAGACCCAGTACTTC	CASSSGLAGGRETQYF
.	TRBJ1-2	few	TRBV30	TGTGCCTGGAGTGGAGGGGTGTATGATGGCTACACCTTC	CAWSGGVYDGYTF
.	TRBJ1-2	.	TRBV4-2	TGTGCCAGCAGCCAAGATTTGGTTAACTATGGCTACACCTTC	CASSQDLVNYGYTF
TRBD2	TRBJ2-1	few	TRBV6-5	TGTGCCAGCAGTTACTCGCTAGCGGGAGTCGGGAATGAGCAGTTCTTC	CASSYSLAGVGNEQFF
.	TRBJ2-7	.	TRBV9	TGTGCCAGCAGCGTAGGGGACACATCCCCAACCTACGAGCAGTACTTC	CASSVGDTSPTYEQYF
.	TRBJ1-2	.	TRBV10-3	TGTGCCATCAGTGGGCAGAACTATGGCTACACCTTC	CAISGQNYGYTF
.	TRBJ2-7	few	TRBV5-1	TGCGCCAGCAGCTTGGACCCGTACTTC	CASSLDPYF
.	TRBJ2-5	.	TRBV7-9	TGTGCCAGCAGCTTAGTTTTGGGGTTAGAGACCCAGTACTTC	CASSLVLGLETQYF
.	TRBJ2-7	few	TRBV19	TGTGCCAGTAGTGCAGGGGTGGTCGACTACGAGCAGTACTTC	CASSAGVVDYEQYF
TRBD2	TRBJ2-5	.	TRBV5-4	TGTGCCAGCAGCTTGGGGCTAGCGGGAGGCGGAGAGACCCAGTACTTC	CASSLGLAGGGETQYF
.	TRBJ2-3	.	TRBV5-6	TGTGCCAGCAGCTTAGCCAACACAGATACGCAGTATTTT	CASSLANTDTQYF
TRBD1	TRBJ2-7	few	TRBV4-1	TGCGCCAGCAGCCAAGTAGTGGACAGGGGGAGATACGAGCAGTACTTC	CASSQVVDRGRYEQYF
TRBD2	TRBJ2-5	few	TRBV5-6	TGTGCCAGCAGCGCCGGACTAGTTGGGGAGACCCAGTACTTC	CASSAGLVGETQYF
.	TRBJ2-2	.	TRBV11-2	TGTGCCAGCAGCTCCGGGTCGCTTAACACCGGGGAGCTGTTTTTT	CASSSGSLNTGELFF